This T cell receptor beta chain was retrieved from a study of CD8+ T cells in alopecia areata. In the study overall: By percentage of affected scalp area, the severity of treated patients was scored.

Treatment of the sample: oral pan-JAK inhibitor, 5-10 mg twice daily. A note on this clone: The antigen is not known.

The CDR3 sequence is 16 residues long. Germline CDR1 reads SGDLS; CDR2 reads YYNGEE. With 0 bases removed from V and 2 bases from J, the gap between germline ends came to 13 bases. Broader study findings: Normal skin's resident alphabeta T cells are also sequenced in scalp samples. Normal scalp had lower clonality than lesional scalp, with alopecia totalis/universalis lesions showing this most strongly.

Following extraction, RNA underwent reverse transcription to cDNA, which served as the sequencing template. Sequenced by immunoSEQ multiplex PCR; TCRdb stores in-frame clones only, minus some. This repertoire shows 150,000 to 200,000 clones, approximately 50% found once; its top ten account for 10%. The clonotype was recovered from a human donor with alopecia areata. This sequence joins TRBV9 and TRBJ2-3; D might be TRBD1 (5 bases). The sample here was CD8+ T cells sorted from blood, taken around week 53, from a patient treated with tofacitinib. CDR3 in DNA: TGTGCCAGCAGCGTAGGACAGCCCAGGGCCACAGATACGCAGTATTTT. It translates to CASSVGQPRATDTQYF.